This TCR beta chain came from a study of cytomegalovirus exposure and HLA in healthy donors. The PCR made use of 60 Vbeta and 13 Jbeta primers. TCRdb's copy holds only in-frame clones and misses some; the assay was immunoSEQ multiplex PCR. The sample shows around 100,000 clones, around 74% of them seen only once. CDR1 SGHAT and CDR2 FQNNGV come from the germline V gene. The J segment lost 3 bases and the V segment lost 1 base, leaving 5 bases of the junction unmatched. The CDR3 sequence is 15 residues long. The V call is TRBV11-2, the J call TRBJ2-7, with 8 bases matching TRBD1. The sample consisted of PBMCs. The receptor comes from a woman between 40 and 55 years old in good health and CMV-seronegative. The CDR3 sequence: CASSLARTGNYEQYF. The DNA for the CDR3 is TGTGCCAGCAGCTTAGCCCGGACAGGGAACTACGAGCAGTACTTC. The whole variable domain, filled in from reference TRBV11-2 and TRBJ2-7, reads EAGVAQSPRYKIIEKRQSVAFWCNPISGHATLYWYQQILGQGPKLLIQFQNNGVVDDSQLPKDRFSAERLKGVDSTLKIQPAKLEDSAVYLCASSLARTGNYEQYFGPGTRLTVT.